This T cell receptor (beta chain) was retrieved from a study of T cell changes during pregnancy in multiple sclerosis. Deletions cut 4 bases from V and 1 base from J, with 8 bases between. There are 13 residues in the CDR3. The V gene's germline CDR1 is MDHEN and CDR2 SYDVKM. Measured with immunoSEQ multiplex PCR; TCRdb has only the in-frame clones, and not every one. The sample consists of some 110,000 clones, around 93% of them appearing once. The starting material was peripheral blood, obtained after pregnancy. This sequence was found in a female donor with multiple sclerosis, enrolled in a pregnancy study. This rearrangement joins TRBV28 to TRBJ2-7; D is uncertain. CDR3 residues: CASSSASSYEQYF. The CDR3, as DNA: TGTGCCAGCAGTTCGGCTAGTTCCTACGAGCAGTACTTC.